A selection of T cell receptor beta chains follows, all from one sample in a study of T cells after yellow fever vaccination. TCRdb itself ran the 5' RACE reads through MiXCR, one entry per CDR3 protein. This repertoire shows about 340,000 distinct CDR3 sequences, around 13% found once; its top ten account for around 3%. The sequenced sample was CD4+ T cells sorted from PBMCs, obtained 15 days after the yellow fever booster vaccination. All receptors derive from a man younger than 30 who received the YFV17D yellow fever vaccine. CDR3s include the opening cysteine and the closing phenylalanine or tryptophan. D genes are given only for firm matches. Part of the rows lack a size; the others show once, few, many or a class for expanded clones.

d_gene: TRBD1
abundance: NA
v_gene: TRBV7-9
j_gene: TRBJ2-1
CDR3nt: TGTGCCAGCAGCTTAGACAGGGGATGGGTGTTCTTC
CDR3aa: CASSLDRGWVFF

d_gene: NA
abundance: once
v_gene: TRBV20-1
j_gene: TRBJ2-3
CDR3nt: TGCAGTGCTAGCGGGGGGCCTGGAGATACGCAGTATTTT
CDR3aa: CSASGGPGDTQYF

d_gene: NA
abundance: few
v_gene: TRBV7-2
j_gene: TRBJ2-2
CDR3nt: TGTGCCAGCAGCTTTTTTGGCGGGGAGCTGTTTTTT
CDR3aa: CASSFFGGELFF

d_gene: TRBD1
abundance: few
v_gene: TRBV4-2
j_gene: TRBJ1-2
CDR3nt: TGTGCCAGCAGCCAAGGGCGGACAGGCCGGTATGGCTACACCTTC
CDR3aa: CASSQGRTGRYGYTF

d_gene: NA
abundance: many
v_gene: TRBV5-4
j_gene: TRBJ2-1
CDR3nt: TGTGCCAGCAGCTTGGATACAGTCTCCTACAATGAGCAGTTCTTC
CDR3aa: CASSLDTVSYNEQFF

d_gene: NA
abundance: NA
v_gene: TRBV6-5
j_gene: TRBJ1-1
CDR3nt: TGTGCCAGCAGTTACCCCTTCGGGGGGGCACCTTTCTTT
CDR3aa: CASSYPFGGAPFF

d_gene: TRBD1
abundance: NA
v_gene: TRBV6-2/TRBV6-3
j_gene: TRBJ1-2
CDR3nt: TGTGCCAGCAGCGACCGGGACAGGATTACTAACTATGGCTACACCTTC
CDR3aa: CASSDRDRITNYGYTF

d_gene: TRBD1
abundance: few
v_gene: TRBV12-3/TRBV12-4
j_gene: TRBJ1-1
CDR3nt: TGTGCCAGCGTACTAACAGGGGCTAACACTGAAGCTTTCTTT
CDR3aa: CASVLTGANTEAFF

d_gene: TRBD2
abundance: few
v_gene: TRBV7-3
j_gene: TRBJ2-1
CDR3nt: TGTGCCAGCAGCCTTTTCGCGGGGGAGCCCAATGAGCAGTTCTTC
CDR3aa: CASSLFAGEPNEQFF

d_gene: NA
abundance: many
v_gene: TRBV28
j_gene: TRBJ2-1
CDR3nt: TGTGCCAGCACCCGACAGTCCTCCTACAATGAGCAGTTCTTC
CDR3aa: CASTRQSSYNEQFF

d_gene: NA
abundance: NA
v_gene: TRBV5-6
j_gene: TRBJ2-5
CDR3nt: TGTGCCAGCAGCTTGTTCACCGGGGGGCGGGAGACCCAGTACTTC
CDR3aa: CASSLFTGGRETQYF

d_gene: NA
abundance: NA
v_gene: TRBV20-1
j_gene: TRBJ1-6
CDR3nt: TGCAGTGCTAGAGATCCTACGCAGGGAGGAGGAGGTTCACCCCTCCACTTT
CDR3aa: CSARDPTQGGGGSPLHF

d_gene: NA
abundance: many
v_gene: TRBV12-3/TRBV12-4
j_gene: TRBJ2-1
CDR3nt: TGTGCCAGCAGCTCCCGCCCGGCTAGCGTTAAGATGCCCAATGAGCAGTTCTTC
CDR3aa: CASSSRPASVKMPNEQFF

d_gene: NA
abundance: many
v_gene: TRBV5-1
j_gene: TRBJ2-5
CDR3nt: TGTGCCAGCAGCTTAGAAGGGCTAGGGGAGACCCAGTACTTC
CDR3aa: CASSLEGLGETQYF

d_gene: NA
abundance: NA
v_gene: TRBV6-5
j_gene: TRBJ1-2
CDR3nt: TGTGCCAGCAGGCGGGTCAAAGACTATGGCTACACCTTC
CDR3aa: CASRRVKDYGYTF

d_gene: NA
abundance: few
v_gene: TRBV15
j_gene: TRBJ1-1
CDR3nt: TGTGCCACCAGCAGAGATGAGGAGGGAAAAGCTTTCTTT
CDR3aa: CATSRDEEGKAFF

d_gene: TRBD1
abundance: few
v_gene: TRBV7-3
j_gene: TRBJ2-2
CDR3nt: TGTGCCAGCAGCGTCGGGGGACAGGCAACCGGGGAGCTGTTTTTT
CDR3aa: CASSVGGQATGELFF

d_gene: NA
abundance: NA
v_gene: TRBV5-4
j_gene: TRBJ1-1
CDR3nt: TGTGCCAGCAGCTTGGGCTCGAGGGAGGGAGCTTTCTTT
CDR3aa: CASSLGSREGAFF

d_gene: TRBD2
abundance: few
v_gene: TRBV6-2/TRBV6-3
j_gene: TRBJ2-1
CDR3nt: TGTGCCAGCAGTTACTCCTTGGGGGGGGAGCAGTTCTTC
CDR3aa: CASSYSLGGEQFF

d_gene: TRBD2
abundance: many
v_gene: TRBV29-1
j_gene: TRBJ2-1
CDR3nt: TGCAGCGAGCCGGGACTAGCGGGGGAGCAGTTCTTC
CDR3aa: CSEPGLAGEQFF

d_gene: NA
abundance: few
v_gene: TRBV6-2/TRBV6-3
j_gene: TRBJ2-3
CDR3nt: TGTGCCCATACCGGCGGGGGCGCAGATACGCAGTATTTT
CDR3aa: CAHTGGGADTQYF

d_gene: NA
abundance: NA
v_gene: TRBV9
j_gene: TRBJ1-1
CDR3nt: TGTGCCAGCAGCGTAGATCCAGGGTACACTGAAGCTTTCTTT
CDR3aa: CASSVDPGYTEAFF

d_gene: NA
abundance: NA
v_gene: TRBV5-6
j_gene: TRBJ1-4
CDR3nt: TGTGCCAGCAGCTTGAGGCGGGGAGAAAAACTGTTTTTT
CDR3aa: CASSLRRGEKLFF

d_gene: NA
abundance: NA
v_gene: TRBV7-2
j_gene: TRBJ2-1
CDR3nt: TGTGCCAGCAGCTGGAGGGGCGCGGGCGAGCAGTTCTTC
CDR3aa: CASSWRGAGEQFF

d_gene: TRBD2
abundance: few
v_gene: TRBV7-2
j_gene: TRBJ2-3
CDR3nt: TGTGCCAGCAGCTGGGGCGGGGGGCGGCGTGCTACGCAGTATTTT
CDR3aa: CASSWGGGRRATQYF

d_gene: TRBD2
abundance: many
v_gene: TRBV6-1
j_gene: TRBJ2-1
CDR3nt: TGTGCCAGCAGTGAACACAGCGGGGGCTTGAATGAGCAGTTCTTC
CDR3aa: CASSEHSGGLNEQFF

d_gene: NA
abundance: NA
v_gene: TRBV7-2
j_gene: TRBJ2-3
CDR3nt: TGTGCCAGCGCCCCCGGCCGCGTAGCTACGCAGTATTTT
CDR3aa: CASAPGRVATQYF

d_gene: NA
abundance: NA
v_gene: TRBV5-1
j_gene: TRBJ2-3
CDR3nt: TGCGCCAGCAGTGTGCCCACAGATACGCAGTATTTT
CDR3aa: CASSVPTDTQYF

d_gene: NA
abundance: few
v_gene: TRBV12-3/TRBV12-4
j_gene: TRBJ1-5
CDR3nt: TGTGCCAGCAGCCCGACAGGTCCCAGTCAGCCCCAGCATTTT
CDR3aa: CASSPTGPSQPQHF

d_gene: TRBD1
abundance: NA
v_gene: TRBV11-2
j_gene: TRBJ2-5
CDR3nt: TGTGCCAGCAGCTCACAGGGGGAAGAGACCCAGTACTTC
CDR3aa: CASSSQGEETQYF

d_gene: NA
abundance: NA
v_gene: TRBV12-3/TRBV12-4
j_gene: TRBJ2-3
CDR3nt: TGTGCCAGCAGTTTAGGCCGGAGGATGTGGCCAGATACGCAGTATTTT
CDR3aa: CASSLGRRMWPDTQYF

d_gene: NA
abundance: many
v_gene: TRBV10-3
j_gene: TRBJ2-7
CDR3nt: TGTGCCATCAGTGACTCCGGCCTCCGCTCCGAGCAGTACTTC
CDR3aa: CAISDSGLRSEQYF

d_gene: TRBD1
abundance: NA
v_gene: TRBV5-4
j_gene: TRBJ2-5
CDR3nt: TGTGCCAGCAGCTCCCGGACAGGGGAAGAGACCCAGTACTTC
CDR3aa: CASSSRTGEETQYF

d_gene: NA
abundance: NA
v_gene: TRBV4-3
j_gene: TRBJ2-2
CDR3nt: TGCGCCAGCAGCCGGACCATCACCGGGGAGCTGTTTTTT
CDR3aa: CASSRTITGELFF

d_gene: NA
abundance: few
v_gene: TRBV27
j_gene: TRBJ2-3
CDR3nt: TGTGCCAGCAGTTTTCGGGGAATTGTCACAGATACGCAGTATTTT
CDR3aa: CASSFRGIVTDTQYF

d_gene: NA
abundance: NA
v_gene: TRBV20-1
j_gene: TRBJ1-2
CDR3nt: TGCAGTGCTAGAGTCGGGCCTAACTATGGCTACACCTTC
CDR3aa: CSARVGPNYGYTF

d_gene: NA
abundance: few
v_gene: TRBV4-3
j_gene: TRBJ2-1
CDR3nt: TGCGCCAGCAGCCAACTTAGGGGGGCGGCCAATGAGCAGTTCTTC
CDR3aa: CASSQLRGAANEQFF

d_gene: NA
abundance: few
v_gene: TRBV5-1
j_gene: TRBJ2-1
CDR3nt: TGCGCCAGCAGCTTGACGGCGGACTCCTACAATGAGCAGTTCTTC
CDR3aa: CASSLTADSYNEQFF

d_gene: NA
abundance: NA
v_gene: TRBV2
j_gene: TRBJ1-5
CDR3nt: TGTGCCAGCACCCTTGAAACGGATCAGCCCCAGCATTTT
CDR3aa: CASTLETDQPQHF

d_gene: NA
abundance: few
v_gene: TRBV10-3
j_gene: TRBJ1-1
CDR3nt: TGTGCCATCAGAACCGGGACCAACACTGAAGCTTTCTTT
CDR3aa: CAIRTGTNTEAFF

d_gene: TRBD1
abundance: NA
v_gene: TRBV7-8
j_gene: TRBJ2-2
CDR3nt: TGTGCCAGCAGCTTAGGGGACAGGGAGGCCGGGGAGCTGTTTTTT
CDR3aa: CASSLGDREAGELFF

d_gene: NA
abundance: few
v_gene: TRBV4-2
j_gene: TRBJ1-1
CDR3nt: TGTGCCAGCAGCCAGGAGGTCGGGACTGAAGCTTTCTTT
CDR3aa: CASSQEVGTEAFF

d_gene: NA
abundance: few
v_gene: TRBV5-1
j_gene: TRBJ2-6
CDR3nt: TGCGCCAGCAGCTTTAAGGGGTCAGGGGCCAACGTCCTGACTTTC
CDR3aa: CASSFKGSGANVLTF

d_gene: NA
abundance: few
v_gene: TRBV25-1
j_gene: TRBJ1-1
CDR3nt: TGTGCCAGCAATAGTCAGGGGTTCACTGAAGCTTTCTTT
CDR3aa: CASNSQGFTEAFF

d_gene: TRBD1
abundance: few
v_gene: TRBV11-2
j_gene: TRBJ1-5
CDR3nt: TGTGCCAGCAGCCCTCAAGGACAGGGTGATCAGCCCCAGCATTTT
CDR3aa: CASSPQGQGDQPQHF

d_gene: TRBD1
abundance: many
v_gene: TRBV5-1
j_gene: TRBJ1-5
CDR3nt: TGCGCCAGCAGCACGGGACAGGGAAATCAGCCCCAGCATTTT
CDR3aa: CASSTGQGNQPQHF

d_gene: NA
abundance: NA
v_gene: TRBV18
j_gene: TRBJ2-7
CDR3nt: TGTGCCAGCTCACCTCTACTAAATTCCTACGAGCAGTACTTC
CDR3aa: CASSPLLNSYEQYF

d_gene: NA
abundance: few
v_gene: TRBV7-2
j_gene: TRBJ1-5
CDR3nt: TGTGCCAGCAGCTTATCAGGGGTGATAAGCAATCAGCCCCAGCATTTT
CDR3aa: CASSLSGVISNQPQHF